The rows below give T cell receptor beta chains drawn from one sample of a study of blood T cell repertoires in COVID-19. Sequenced by immunoSEQ multiplex PCR; TCRdb stores in-frame clones only, minus some. The table lists nearly 350,000 clones, around nine tenths of them singletons. Sequencing used peripheral blood. These receptors all come from a woman in her 70s with COVID-19, enrolled during active disease. Both conserved end residues are part of each CDR3. A D gene is named only where the DNA matches it firmly. Not all rows give a size; the values are once, few, many and, for expanded clones, a class.

size	D	V	J	CDR3	DNA
NA	NA	TRBV5-1	TRBJ1-1	CASSWAQGTEAFF	TGCGCCAGCAGCTGGGCGCAGGGAACTGAAGCTTTCTTT
NA	TRBD1	TRBV27	TRBJ1-2	CASSLGGGDGYTF	TGTGCCAGCAGTTTAGGAGGGGGCGACGGCTACACCTTC
NA	NA	TRBV25-1	TRBJ1-1	CASSESAEGDTEAFF	TGTGCCAGCAGTGAATCGGCCGAGGGGGACACTGAAGCTTTCTTT
NA	TRBD1	TRBV27	TRBJ1-3	CASSPLDLGQGFSGNTIYF	TGTGCCAGCAGTCCACTTGACTTGGGACAGGGCTTCTCTGGAAACACCATATATTTT
NA	NA	TRBV6-5	TRBJ1-6	CASSPGQGSRTLHF	TGTGCCAGCAGCCCCGGGCAGGGTAGTCGGACCCTCCACTTT
NA	TRBD1	TRBV27	TRBJ1-1	CASTPGGGGDTEAFF	TGTGCCAGCACTCCAGGGGGCGGAGGGGACACTGAAGCTTTCTTT
once	TRBD1	TRBV29-1	TRBJ1-1	CSVATGRSTEAFF	TGCAGCGTTGCGACAGGGAGGTCCACTGAAGCTTTCTTT
NA	NA	TRBV5-6	TRBJ1-4	CASSSDSRGKLFF	TGTGCCAGCAGCTCTGACAGCAGGGGAAAACTGTTTTTT
NA	NA	TRBV4-1	TRBJ1-1	CASSQERVNTEAFF	TGCGCCAGCAGCCAAGAGAGGGTGAACACTGAAGCTTTCTTT
NA	NA	TRBV7-3	TRBJ2-1	CASSLIERAYNEQFF	TGTGCCAGCAGCTTAATAGAGAGGGCCTACAATGAGCAGTTCTTC
NA	TRBD1	TRBV14	TRBJ1-5	CASSKAGQGHQPQHF	TGTGCCAGCAGCAAAGCCGGACAGGGACATCAGCCCCAGCATTTT
NA	NA	TRBV3-1/TRBV3-2	TRBJ2-7	CASSQVLGGVYEQYF	TGTGCCAGCAGCCAAGTGTTGGGCGGGGTCTACGAGCAGTACTTC
NA	NA	TRBV30	TRBJ1-5	CAWSNRPNQPQHF	TGTGCCTGGAGTAACAGGCCTAATCAGCCCCAGCATTTT
NA	NA	TRBV18	TRBJ1-1	CASSPPGGGMNTEAFF	TGTGCCAGCTCACCACCGGGGGGGGGCATGAACACTGAAGCTTTCTTT
NA	TRBD1	TRBV10-3	TRBJ2-1	CAISESGQGVKNEQFF	TGTGCCATCAGTGAGTCCGGACAGGGAGTTAAGAATGAGCAGTTCTTC
NA	TRBD2	TRBV6-6	TRBJ2-1	CASSHEGLAGGRNEQFF	TGTGCCAGCAGTCACGAGGGACTAGCGGGGGGAAGGAATGAGCAGTTCTTC
once	NA	TRBV9	TRBJ2-1	CASSVGGAGEQFF	TGTGCCAGCAGCGTAGGTGGGGCCGGTGAGCAGTTCTTC
NA	NA	TRBV7-9	TRBJ1-1	CASSADSMNTEAFF	TGTGCCAGCAGCGCAGACAGCATGAACACTGAAGCTTTCTTT
NA	NA	TRBV7-2	TRBJ1-1	CASSLAEGWNTEAFF	TGTGCCAGCAGCTTAGCGGAGGGTTGGAACACTGAAGCTTTCTTT
few	TRBD1	TRBV18	TRBJ1-5	CASSPRGQGNQPQHF	TGTGCCAGCTCACCAAGGGGACAGGGGAACCAGCCCCAGCATTTT
NA	NA	TRBV11-3	TRBJ2-3	CASSLSGGSTDTQYF	TGTGCCAGCAGCTTATCTGGGGGGAGCACAGATACGCAGTATTTT
few	NA	TRBV24-1	TRBJ1-5	CATSQPGGNQPQHF	TGTGCCACCTCCCAGCCGGGGGGCAATCAGCCCCAGCATTTT
NA	TRBD2	TRBV27	TRBJ2-1	CASSFVTGGSGHVSYNEQFF	TGTGCCAGCAGTTTCGTTACGGGGGGGTCCGGCCATGTCTCCTACAATGAGCAGTTCTTC
few	NA	TRBV30	TRBJ2-3	CAWSVSFYSTDTQYF	TGTGCCTGGAGTGTCTCATTCTATAGCACAGATACGCAGTATTTT
few	NA	TRBV19	TRBJ1-5	CASSTRGGALQPQHF	TGTGCCAGTAGCACTAGGGGAGGGGCCCTACAGCCCCAGCATTTT
NA	TRBD1	TRBV5-1	TRBJ2-3	CASKGQGARNADTQYF	TGCGCCAGTAAGGGTCAGGGGGCGCGGAATGCAGATACGCAGTATTTT
NA	NA	TRBV7-2	TRBJ2-7	CASSPDGGSAYEQYF	TGTGCCAGCAGCCCCGACGGAGGGTCGGCCTACGAGCAGTACTTC
NA	TRBD1	TRBV7-9	TRBJ1-2	CASSLLPGQAYHGYTF	TGTGCCAGCAGCTTACTCCCGGGACAGGCGTATCACGGCTACACCTTC
NA	TRBD1	TRBV19	TRBJ1-2	CASSTGPGQGAYYGYTF	TGTGCCAGTAGTACCGGACCGGGACAGGGTGCATACTATGGCTACACCTTC
once	NA	TRBV27	TRBJ2-2	CASFSRLRASGTGELFF	TGTGCCAGCTTTTCCCGGTTGCGGGCGTCGGGCACCGGGGAGCTGTTTTTT
few	NA	TRBV7-2	TRBJ1-1	CASSYRDGGGEAFF	TGTGCCAGCAGCTACAGGGACGGTGGTGGTGAAGCTTTCTTT
NA	NA	TRBV5-5	TRBJ1-5	CASSLAPGEVGQPQHF	TGTGCCAGCAGCTTGGCCCCAGGGGAAGTAGGCCAGCCCCAGCATTTT
NA	NA	TRBV5-1	TRBJ1-1	CASSREGLRDTEAFF	TGCGCCAGCAGCCGGGAGGGGTTGAGGGACACTGAAGCTTTCTTT
NA	NA	TRBV19	TRBJ2-3	CASSSRGRGDTQYF	TGTGCCAGTAGTTCGCGGGGGCGGGGGGATACGCAGTATTTT
NA	NA	TRBV6-6	TRBJ1-1	CASKQGETEAFF	TGTGCCAGCAAACAGGGCGAAACTGAAGCTTTCTTT
NA	NA	TRBV2	TRBJ1-2	CASSAQGPPDGYTF	TGTGCCAGCAGTGCGCAGGGCCCCCCCGATGGCTACACCTTC
NA	TRBD2	TRBV28	TRBJ2-7	CASSSRLPTSGGYEQYF	TGTGCCAGCAGTTCCAGGCTACCGACTAGCGGGGGTTACGAGCAGTACTTC
NA	TRBD2	TRBV15	TRBJ2-7	CATIGGSVSSEQYF	TGTGCCACCATCGGGGGGAGCGTTAGCAGCGAGCAGTACTTC
NA	NA	TRBV27	TRBJ2-1	CASSSKGFNEQFF	TGTGCCAGCAGTTCAAAGGGGTTCAATGAGCAGTTCTTC
NA	TRBD2	TRBV5-1	TRBJ2-2	CASSLHGTSGGVAGELFF	TGCGCCAGCAGCCTACACGGGACTAGCGGGGGGGTCGCCGGGGAGCTGTTTTTT
NA	NA	TRBV7-9	TRBJ1-3	CASSFVTDRSSGNTIYF	TGTGCCAGCAGCTTCGTGACAGACAGGAGCTCTGGAAACACCATATATTTT
NA	TRBD1	TRBV11-2	TRBJ1-2	CASSSGTALTGGYTF	TGTGCCAGCAGCTCCGGGACAGCCCTCACGGGGGGCTACACCTTC
NA	TRBD2	TRBV11-2	TRBJ2-1	CASSTVGASGALRHNEQFF	TGTGCCAGCAGCACAGTCGGGGCTAGCGGGGCTCTCAGGCACAATGAGCAGTTCTTC
once	NA	TRBV27	TRBJ1-4	CAAGVINEKLFF	TGTGCAGCCGGAGTGATTAATGAAAAACTGTTTTTT
NA	TRBD1	TRBV5-1	TRBJ2-1	CASGKEQGHNEQFF	TGCGCCAGCGGTAAGGAACAGGGGCACAATGAGCAGTTCTTC
once	TRBD1	TRBV19	TRBJ1-1	CASSPNRGNTEAFF	TGTGCCAGCAGCCCAAACAGGGGGAACACTGAAGCTTTCTTT
NA	NA	TRBV5-1	TRBJ1-3	CASSVEGGSGNTIYF	TGCGCCAGCAGCGTGGAAGGGGGCTCTGGAAACACCATATATTTT
few	TRBD1	TRBV5-5	TRBJ1-1	CASSLQGASTEAFF	TGTGCCAGCAGCTTACAGGGGGCGAGCACTGAAGCTTTCTTT
NA	TRBD1	TRBV4-1	TRBJ1-2	CASSGWDRGLYGYTF	TGCGCCAGCAGCGGTTGGGACAGGGGGCTCTATGGCTACACCTTC
NA	TRBD1	TRBV7-9	TRBJ2-7	CASSSDRGQYF	TGTGCCAGCAGCTCGGACAGGGGGCAGTACTTC
NA	NA	TRBV10-3	TRBJ1-1	CAISESLRGVGNTEAFF	TGTGCCATCAGTGAGTCTTTAAGGGGTGTCGGGAACACTGAAGCTTTCTTT
NA	NA	TRBV12-5	TRBJ1-2	CASGLPYETSVYGYTF	TGTGCTAGTGGTTTGCCGTATGAGACATCGGTGTATGGCTACACCTTC
NA	TRBD1	TRBV10-3	TRBJ1-1	CAISEATGTGTEAFF	TGTGCCATCAGTGAGGCGACAGGGACCGGCACTGAAGCTTTCTTT
NA	NA	TRBV5-1	TRBJ1-3	CASSLAGYGNTIYF	TGCGCCAGCAGCTTGGCAGGTTATGGAAACACCATATATTTT